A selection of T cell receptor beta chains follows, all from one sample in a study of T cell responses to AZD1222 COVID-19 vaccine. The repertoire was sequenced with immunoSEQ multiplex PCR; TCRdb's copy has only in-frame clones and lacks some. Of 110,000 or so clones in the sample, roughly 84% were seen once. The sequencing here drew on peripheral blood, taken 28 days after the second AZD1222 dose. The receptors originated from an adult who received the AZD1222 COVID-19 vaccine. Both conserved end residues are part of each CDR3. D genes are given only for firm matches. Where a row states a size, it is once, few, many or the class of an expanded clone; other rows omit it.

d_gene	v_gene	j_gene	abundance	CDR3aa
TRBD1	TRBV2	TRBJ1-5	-	CASSGQGADQPQHF
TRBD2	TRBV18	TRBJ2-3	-	CASSPPAGGPSTDTQYF
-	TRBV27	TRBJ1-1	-	CASSLEGGFLNTEAFF
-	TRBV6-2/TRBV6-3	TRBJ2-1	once	CASSYPPNEQFF
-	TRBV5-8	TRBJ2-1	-	CASSFPGGRNEQFF
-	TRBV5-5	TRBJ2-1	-	CASSSGIRATQFF
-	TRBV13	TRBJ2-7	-	CASSSQSWGPDFSYEQYF
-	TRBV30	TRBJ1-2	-	CAWSVPGQSYGYTF
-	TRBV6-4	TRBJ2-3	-	CASSASGTDTQYF
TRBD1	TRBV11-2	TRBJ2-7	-	CASSLEGVWDRGQSSYEQYF
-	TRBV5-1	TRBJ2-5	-	CASSLQETQYF
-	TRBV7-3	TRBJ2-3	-	CASSRGDTRTDTQYF
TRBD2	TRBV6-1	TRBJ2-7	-	CASSEEAGGGEQYF
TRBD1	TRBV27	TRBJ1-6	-	CASSFFAQGESPLHF
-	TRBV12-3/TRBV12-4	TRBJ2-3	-	CASSSPDTQYF
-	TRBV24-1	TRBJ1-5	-	CATSVGWDQPQHF
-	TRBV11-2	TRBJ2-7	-	CASSLRAYYEQYF
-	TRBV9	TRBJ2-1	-	CASSPRVFTNEQFF
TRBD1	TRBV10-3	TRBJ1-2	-	CAITDPGQVVNYGYTF
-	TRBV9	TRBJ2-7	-	CASSVGPSMSSYEQYF
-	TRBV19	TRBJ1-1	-	CASSIERGVTEAFF
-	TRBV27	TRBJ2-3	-	CASRGPADTQYF
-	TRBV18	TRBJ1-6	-	CASSPGRVNSPLHF
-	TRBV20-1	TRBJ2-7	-	CSGEGSYEQYF
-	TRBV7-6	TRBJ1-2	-	CASSFPGGYGYTF
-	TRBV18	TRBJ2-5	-	CASSPDSVRETQYF
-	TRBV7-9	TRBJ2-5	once	CASSPHPEGRFQETQYF
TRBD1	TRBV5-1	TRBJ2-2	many	CASSSPGQGSTGELFF
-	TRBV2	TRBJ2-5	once	CASRRGFQEQETQYF
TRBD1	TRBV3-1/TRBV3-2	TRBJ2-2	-	CASSQGTGNTGELFF
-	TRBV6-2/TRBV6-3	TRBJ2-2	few	CASSYESHINTGELFF
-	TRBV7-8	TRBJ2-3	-	CASSLAGHRGSTDTQYF
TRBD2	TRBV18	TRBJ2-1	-	CASSRSSGTIPNYEQFF
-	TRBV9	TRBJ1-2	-	CASSVSATNYGYTF
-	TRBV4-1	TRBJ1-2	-	CASSQDWLRGRGNYGYTF
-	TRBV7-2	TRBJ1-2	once	CASRVQGHYTF
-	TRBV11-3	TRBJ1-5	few	CASSWRFGKNQPQHF
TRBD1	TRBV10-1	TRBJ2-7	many	CASSESLDRDEQYF
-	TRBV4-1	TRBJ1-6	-	CASSEYNSPLHF
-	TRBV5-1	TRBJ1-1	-	CASSRGGMNTEAFF
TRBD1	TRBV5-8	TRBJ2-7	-	CASSSIQTGESSYEQYF
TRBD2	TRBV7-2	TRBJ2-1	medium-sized	CASSYTSGGGYNEQFF
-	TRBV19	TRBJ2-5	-	CASRGGEETQYF
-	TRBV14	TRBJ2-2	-	CASSQTGTGELFF
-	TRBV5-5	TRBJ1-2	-	CASSRAFGVNYGYTF
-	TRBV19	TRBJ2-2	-	CASSISVVNTGELFF
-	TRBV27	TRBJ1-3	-	CASKKDGRSGNTIYF
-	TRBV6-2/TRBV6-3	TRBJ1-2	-	CASSYASNRAYNYGYTF
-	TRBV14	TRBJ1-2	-	CASSQESSGWSGYTF
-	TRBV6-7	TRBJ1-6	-	CETPAAGHNSPLHF
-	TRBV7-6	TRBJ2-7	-	CASSSGALEQYF
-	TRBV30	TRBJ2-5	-	CAWAPSSQETQYF
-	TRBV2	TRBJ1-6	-	CASSGAISYNSPLHF
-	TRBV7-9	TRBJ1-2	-	CASSPARGGRGYTF
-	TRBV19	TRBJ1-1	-	CAVRHTEAFF
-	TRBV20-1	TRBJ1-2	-	CSAPRRRIYTF
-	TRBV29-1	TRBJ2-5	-	CSVGSLGVQETQYF